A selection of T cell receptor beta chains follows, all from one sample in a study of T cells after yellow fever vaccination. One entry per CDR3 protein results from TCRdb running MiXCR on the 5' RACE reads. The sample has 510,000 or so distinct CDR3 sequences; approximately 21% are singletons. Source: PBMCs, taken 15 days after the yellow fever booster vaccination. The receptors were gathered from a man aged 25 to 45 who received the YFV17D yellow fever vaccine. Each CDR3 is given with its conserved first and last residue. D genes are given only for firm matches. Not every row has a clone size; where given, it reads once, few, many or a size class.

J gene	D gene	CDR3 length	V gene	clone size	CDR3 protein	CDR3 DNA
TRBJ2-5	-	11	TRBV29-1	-	CSSVSPETQYF	TGCAGTTCCGTTAGCCCAGAGACCCAGTACTTC
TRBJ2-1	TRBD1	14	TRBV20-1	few	CSAQLGTGYNEQFF	TGCAGTGCCCAGCTCGGGACAGGGTACAATGAGCAGTTCTTC
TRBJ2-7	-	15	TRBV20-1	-	CSARDGPGGSYEQYF	TGCAGTGCTAGAGACGGCCCTGGGGGGTCCTACGAGCAGTACTTC
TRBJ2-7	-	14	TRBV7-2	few	CASSLVSEGGEQYF	TGTGCCAGCAGCTTAGTAAGCGAGGGAGGCGAGCAGTACTTC
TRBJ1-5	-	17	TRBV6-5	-	CASSYRVQDYSNQPQHF	TGTGCCAGCAGTTACCGGGTCCAGGACTATAGCAATCAGCCCCAGCATTTT
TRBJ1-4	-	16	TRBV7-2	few	CASSATGRVANEKLFF	TGTGCCAGCAGCGCCACGGGCAGGGTTGCTAATGAAAAACTGTTTTTT
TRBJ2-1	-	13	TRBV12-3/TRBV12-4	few	CASSPRSVGWQFF	TGTGCCAGCAGCCCACGGAGCGTAGGATGGCAGTTCTTC
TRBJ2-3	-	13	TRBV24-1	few	CATRPGATDTQYF	TGTGCCACCAGGCCTGGGGCGACAGATACGCAGTATTTT
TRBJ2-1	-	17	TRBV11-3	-	CASSLDGGGKYYNEQFF	TGTGCCAGCAGCTTAGATGGGGGCGGGAAGTACTACAATGAGCAGTTCTTC
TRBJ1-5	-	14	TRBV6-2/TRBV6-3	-	CASSTPGPLGSQHF	TGTGCCAGCAGCACCCCTGGGCCCTTAGGATCCCAGCATTTT
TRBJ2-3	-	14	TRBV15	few	CATSRDHRRDTQYF	TGTGCCACCAGCAGAGATCACCGCCGAGATACGCAGTATTTT
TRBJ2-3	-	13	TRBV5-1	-	CASSLAGLDTQYF	TGCGCCAGCAGCTTGGCAGGTCTAGATACGCAGTATTTT
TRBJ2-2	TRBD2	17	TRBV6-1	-	CASSEYPSAGGTGELFF	TGTGCCAGCAGTGAATATCCTTCGGCGGGAGGGACCGGGGAGCTGTTTTTT
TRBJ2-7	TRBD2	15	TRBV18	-	CASSPGGLAGYEQYF	TGTGCCAGCTCACCAGGAGGGCTAGCGGGCTACGAGCAGTACTTC
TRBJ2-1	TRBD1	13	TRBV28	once	CASRGQGVDEQFF	TGTGCCAGCCGGGGACAGGGGGTGGATGAGCAGTTCTTC
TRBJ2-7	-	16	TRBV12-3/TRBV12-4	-	CASSLGGGEGTYEQYF	TGTGCCAGCAGTTTGGGGGGGGGCGAAGGAACCTACGAGCAGTACTTC
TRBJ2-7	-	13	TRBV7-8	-	CASSSPRRVEQYF	TGTGCCAGCAGCTCCCCCAGACGAGTGGAGCAGTACTTC
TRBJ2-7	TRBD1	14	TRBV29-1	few	CSVALQGAAYEQYF	TGCAGCGTAGCTTTACAGGGGGCGGCCTACGAGCAGTACTTC
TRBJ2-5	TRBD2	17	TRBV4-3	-	CASSQGGSGRARETQYF	TGCGCCAGCAGCCAAGGCGGTAGCGGGAGGGCCAGGGAGACCCAGTACTTC
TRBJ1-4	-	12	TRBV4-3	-	CASSSGREKLFF	TGCGCCAGCAGCTCCGGGAGGGAAAAACTGTTTTTT
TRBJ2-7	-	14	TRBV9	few	CASSVEGQTYEQYF	TGTGCCAGCAGCGTAGAGGGACAAACCTACGAGCAGTACTTC
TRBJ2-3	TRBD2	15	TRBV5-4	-	CASSVAGMGPDTQYF	TGTGCCAGCAGCGTAGCGGGAATGGGCCCAGATACGCAGTATTTT
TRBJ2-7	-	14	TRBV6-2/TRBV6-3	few	CASRPHRAAYEQYF	TGTGCCAGCAGGCCCCACAGGGCCGCCTACGAGCAGTACTTC
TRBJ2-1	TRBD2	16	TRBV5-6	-	CASSLVSGRLYNEQFF	TGTGCCAGCAGCTTGGTTAGCGGGAGACTCTACAATGAGCAGTTCTTC
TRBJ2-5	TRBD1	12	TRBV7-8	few	CASSFPQGAQYF	TGTGCCAGCAGCTTTCCCCAGGGGGCCCAGTACTTC
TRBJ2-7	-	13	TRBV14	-	CASSGRATYEQYF	TGTGCCAGCAGCGGGCGGGCCACCTACGAGCAGTACTTC
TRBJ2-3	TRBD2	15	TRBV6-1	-	CASRASGIWTDTQYF	TGTGCCAGCAGGGCAAGCGGGATCTGGACAGATACGCAGTATTTT
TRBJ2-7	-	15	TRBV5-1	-	CASSLVQGPTYEQYF	TGCGCCAGCAGCTTGGTACAGGGCCCTACTTACGAGCAGTACTTC
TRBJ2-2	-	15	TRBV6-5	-	CASSYAGSGTGELFF	TGTGCCAGCAGTTACGCCGGGTCCGGCACCGGGGAGCTGTTTTTT
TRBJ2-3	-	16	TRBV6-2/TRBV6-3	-	CASSYFPGPSADTQYF	TGTGCCAGCAGTTATTTCCCGGGGCCTTCCGCAGATACGCAGTATTTT
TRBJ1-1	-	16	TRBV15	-	CATSRGQGGMNTEAFF	TGTGCCACCAGCAGAGGACAAGGGGGTATGAACACTGAAGCTTTCTTT
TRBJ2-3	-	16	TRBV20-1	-	CSASDLGAPSTDTQYF	TGCAGTGCTAGTGATCTAGGAGCACCCAGCACAGATACGCAGTATTTT
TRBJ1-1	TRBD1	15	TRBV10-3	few	CAITDRTGQHTEAFF	TGTGCCATCACCGACCGGACAGGGCAGCACACTGAAGCTTTCTTT
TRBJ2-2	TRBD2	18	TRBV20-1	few	CSARDLTSGERDTGELFF	TGCAGTGCTAGAGATTTAACTAGCGGGGAGAGAGACACCGGGGAGCTGTTTTTT
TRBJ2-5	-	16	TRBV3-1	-	CASSQPGTEIKETQYF	TGTGCCAGCAGCCAACCGGGGACCGAAATTAAAGAGACCCAGTACTTC
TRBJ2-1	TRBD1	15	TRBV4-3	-	CASSRQAQGNYEQFF	TGCGCCAGCAGCCGACAAGCACAGGGGAATTATGAGCAGTTCTTC
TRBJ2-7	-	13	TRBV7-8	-	CASSLDGAAEQYF	TGTGCCAGCAGCTTAGATGGAGCTGCCGAGCAGTACTTC
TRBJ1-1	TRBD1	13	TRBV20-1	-	CSIRTGGRTEAFF	TGCAGTATTCGGACAGGGGGCCGAACTGAAGCTTTCTTT
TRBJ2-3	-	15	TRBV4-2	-	CASSTRLDSTDTQYF	TGTGCCAGCAGCACCCGACTAGACAGCACAGATACGCAGTATTTT